This T cell receptor (beta chain) was recorded in a study of blood T cell repertoires in COVID-19. Overall study context: T cells, B-cell-depleted T cells, or PBMCs supplied cDNA or gDNA.

Assay used: immunoSEQ multiplex PCR; TCRdb lists only in-frame clones, some missing. The sample includes just over 300,000 clones, 85% to 90% of them seen just once. The V gene's germline CDR1 is SNHLY and CDR2 FYNNEI. There are 16 residues in the CDR3. Deletions cut 3 bases from V and 3 bases from J, with 12 bases between. The chain links TRBV2 to TRBJ1-6; D possibly corresponds to TRBD1 (5 bases). The receptor was derived from a woman aged 25 to 39 with COVID-19, enrolled during active disease. The sample consisted of peripheral blood. CDR3 protein: CASSDIRRDYNSPLHF. The CDR3, as DNA: TGTGCCAGCAGTGACATCCGCAGGGACTATAATTCACCCCTCCACTTT.